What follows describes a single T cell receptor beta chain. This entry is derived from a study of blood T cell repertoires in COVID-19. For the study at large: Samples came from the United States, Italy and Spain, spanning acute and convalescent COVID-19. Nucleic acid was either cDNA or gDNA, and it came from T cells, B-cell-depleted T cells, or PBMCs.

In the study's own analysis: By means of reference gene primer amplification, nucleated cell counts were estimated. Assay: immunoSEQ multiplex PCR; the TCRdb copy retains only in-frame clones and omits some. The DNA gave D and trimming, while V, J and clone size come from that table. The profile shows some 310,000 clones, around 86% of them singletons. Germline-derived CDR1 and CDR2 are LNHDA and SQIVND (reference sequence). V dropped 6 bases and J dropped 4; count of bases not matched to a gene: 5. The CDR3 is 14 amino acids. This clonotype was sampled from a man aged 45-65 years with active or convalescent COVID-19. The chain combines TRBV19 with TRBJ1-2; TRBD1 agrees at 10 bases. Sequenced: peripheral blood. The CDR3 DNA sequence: TGTGCCAGTAGACGACAGGGGGCCAGCTATGGCTACACCTTC. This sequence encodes CASRRQGASYGYTF.